A few counts support the clone carrying this T cell receptor beta chain. Its antigen is unidentified. Sequencing targeted expressed TCRB transcripts, as all isolated RNA had been reverse transcribed. Assay: immunoSEQ multiplex PCR; the TCRdb copy retains only in-frame clones and omits some. Among around 710,000 clones listed, roughly 12% were seen once. The sample belongs to a study of beta chain features in type 1 diabetes. Study-wide context: All samples together contributed 90 million to 130 million sorted cells for examination.

The study's findings and limits: Researchers report that Type 1 diabetes patients had moderately but significantly shorter TCRB CDR3s across all four CD4+ subsets. A greater similarity of naive, central memory and Treg TCRB repertoires was seen among patients than among healthy donors. Individuals with type 1 diabetes displayed fewer insertions and more deletions at VDJ junctions.

The V and J ends lost 4 bases and 7 bases, in that order; junction bases with no gene match: 9. The germline V gene encodes CDR1 KGHSH and CDR2 LQKENI. The CDR3 covers 14 residues. Stem cell-like memory, regulatory, central memory and naive CD4+ cells were sorted via CD45RO/CCR7/CD25/CD127/CD95/CD27. The TCR was taken from a man aged 25 to 40 with type 1 diabetes. This chain connects TRBV18 to TRBJ2-7; TRBD1 matches 8 bases. The sequencing input was naive CD4+ T cells from blood. The CDR3 DNA follows: TGTGCCAGCTCACGTGTTCAGGGGGCCGAAGAGCAGTACTTC. Translated: CASSRVQGAEEQYF.